Listed below are T cell receptor beta chains from one sample, sequenced in a study of CD8+ T cells in alopecia areata. Assay: immunoSEQ multiplex PCR; the TCRdb copy retains only in-frame clones and omits some. The sample has fewer than 80,000 clones, roughly 57% seen once. Source: CD8+ T cells sorted from blood, taken at week 0. Receptors were obtained from a human donor with alopecia areata. CDR3s include the opening cysteine and the closing phenylalanine or tryptophan. A D gene is named only where the DNA matches it firmly. Size values are once, few and many counts, or a class for expanded clones, and some rows have none.

CASSFLGTRAEGGTQYF	TGTGCCAGCAGTTTCCTCGGGACTAGGGCGGAAGGCGGTACGCAGTATTTT	TRBV27	TRBJ2-3	.	TRBD2
CAWVGVYF	TGTGCCTGGGTGGGCGTGTATTTT	TRBV30	TRBJ2-3	.	.
CASSSGLAYNEQFF	TGCGCCAGCAGCTCGGGACTTGCCTACAATGAGCAGTTCTTC	TRBV5-1	TRBJ2-1	.	.
CASSPDRAYQPQHF	TGCGCCAGCAGCCCAGACAGGGCCTATCAGCCCCAGCATTTT	TRBV4-1	TRBJ1-5	few	TRBD1
CASSQGEGGPDTDTQYF	TGCGCCAGCAGCCAAGGAGAGGGGGGGCCAGACACAGATACGCAGTATTTT	TRBV4-1	TRBJ2-3	.	.
CAVGTVNQPQHF	TGCGCCGTAGGGACAGTCAATCAGCCCCAGCATTTT	TRBV27	TRBJ1-5	.	TRBD1
CASSHRDIAYEQYF	TGTGCCAGCAGTCACCGGGACATAGCCTACGAGCAGTACTTC	TRBV6-6	TRBJ2-7	.	.
CASSPQGRLFNSPLHF	TGTGCCAGCAGCCCCCAGGGGCGCCTCTTCAATTCACCCCTCCACTTT	TRBV5-6	TRBJ1-6	once	.
CASSYLSTYEQYF	TGTGCCAGCAGCTACCTGAGTACCTACGAGCAGTACTTC	TRBV11-1	TRBJ2-7	.	.
CAWDDLNTEAFF	TGTGCCTGGGACGATCTGAACACTGAAGCTTTCTTT	TRBV30	TRBJ1-1	.	.
CASGGTGLGNQPQHF	TGTGCCAGCGGTGGGACAGGGCTAGGGAATCAGCCCCAGCATTTT	TRBV7-9	TRBJ1-5	.	TRBD1
CAWSPGTGGTEAFF	TGTGCCTGGAGCCCCGGGACAGGGGGCACTGAAGCTTTCTTT	TRBV30	TRBJ1-1	once	TRBD1
CASSEGQPQHF	TGTGCCAGCAGTGAAGGTCAGCCCCAGCATTTT	TRBV25-1	TRBJ1-5	.	.
CASSLSMLNTEAFF	TGCGCCAGCAGCCTCTCGATGTTGAACACTGAAGCTTTCTTT	TRBV5-1	TRBJ1-1	.	.
CASSYIWGADGYTF	TGTGCCAGCAGTTACATTTGGGGGGCGGATGGCTACACCTTC	TRBV6-5	TRBJ1-2	.	.
CAWSGDMNTEAFF	TGTGCCTGGAGTGGGGATATGAACACTGAAGCTTTCTTT	TRBV30	TRBJ1-1	.	.
CASSKTGGFQETQYF	TGCGCCAGCAGCAAGACAGGGGGATTCCAAGAGACCCAGTACTTC	TRBV5-1	TRBJ2-5	.	TRBD1
CASRGTGYGYTF	TGTGCCAGCAGGGGGACAGGTTATGGCTACACCTTC	TRBV7-2	TRBJ1-2	.	TRBD1
CATSRDGSGSNEQFF	TGTGCCACCAGCAGAGATGGTTCAGGGAGCAATGAGCAGTTCTTC	TRBV15	TRBJ2-1	.	.
CSVEGALAGYTDTQYF	TGCAGCGTTGAAGGAGCCCTAGCGGGCTACACAGATACGCAGTATTTT	TRBV29-1	TRBJ2-3	.	TRBD2
CASSQLRGGTEAFF	TGTGCCAGCAGCCAACTGAGGGGGGGTACTGAAGCTTTCTTT	TRBV14	TRBJ1-1	.	.
CASSAPGTSQETQYF	TGTGCCAGCAGCGCGCCAGGGACTAGCCAAGAGACCCAGTACTTC	TRBV7-9	TRBJ2-5	few	TRBD2
CAISDQRGSYEQYF	TGTGCCATCAGTGACCAGCGGGGATCCTACGAGCAGTACTTC	TRBV10-3	TRBJ2-7	few	TRBD2
CAWVSGRTYNEQFF	TGTGCCTGGGTTAGCGGGAGGACCTACAATGAGCAGTTCTTC	TRBV30	TRBJ2-1	.	TRBD2
CSVLAGELFF	TGCAGCGTCTTGGCCGGGGAGCTGTTTTTT	TRBV29-1	TRBJ2-2	few	.
CASSLPGLAAPEQFF	TGTGCCAGCAGCTTACCGGGACTAGCGGCCCCTGAGCAGTTCTTC	TRBV5-6	TRBJ2-1	.	TRBD2
CASRTGLAGTDTQYF	TGTGCCAGCAGAACGGGACTAGCGGGGACAGATACGCAGTATTTT	TRBV6-4	TRBJ2-3	.	TRBD2
CASSVTSGGATDTQYF	TGTGCCAGCAGTGTGACTAGCGGGGGGGCCACAGATACGCAGTATTTT	TRBV27	TRBJ2-3	.	TRBD2
CASSRDRGLNIQYF	TGTGCCAGCAGCCGAGACAGGGGGCTGAACATTCAGTACTTC	TRBV7-2	TRBJ2-4	.	TRBD1